The sample holds many counts of the clone carrying this T cell receptor (beta chain). Its antigen remains unidentified. MiXCR was run by TCRdb on the RT-PCR reads, yielding one entry per CDR3 protein. The sample includes roughly 700,000 distinct CDR3 sequences, approximately 13% of them seen just once. This sample was included in a study of response to subunit inactivated influenza vaccine. General study findings and limits: Authors suggested seasonal influenza vaccinations each recruit few new T cells.

The CDR3 consists of 18 residues. V lost 0 bases and J lost 0, with 15 bases in between. Per germline, CDR1 DFQATT and CDR2 SNEGSKA (reference sequence). The sequencing used PBMCs from blood, collected 14 to 15 days before vaccination. The chain recombines TRBV20-1 with TRBJ1-6, with D uncertain. The receptor was isolated from a man aged 45-60 years who received an inactivated influenza vaccine. CDR3: CSARDPGEIGSYNSPLHF. The CDR3 nucleotides read TGCAGTGCTAGAGATCCCGGGGAAATAGGCTCCTATAATTCACCCCTCCACTTT.